A selection of T cell receptor beta chains follows, all from one sample in a study of T cells in Graves' hyperthyroidism and ophthalmopathy. One entry per CDR3 protein results from TCRdb running MiXCR on the multiplex PCR reads. The sample holds approximately 400,000 distinct CDR3 sequences, 14% to 15% seen once. The sample comprised blood. The receptors shown here come from a woman in her 30s with Graves' hyperthyroidism. CDR3s leave out the opening cysteine and the closing phenylalanine or tryptophan. Fields, in order: J gene, V gene, D gene, CDR3 protein. A D gene is named only where the DNA matches it firmly.

j_gene: TRBJ2-7; v_gene: TRBV20-1; d_gene: TRBD2; CDR3aa: SAPGLAGGPYEQY
j_gene: TRBJ1-5; v_gene: TRBV6-2/TRBV6-3; d_gene: NA; CDR3aa: ASSITSDSNQPQH
j_gene: TRBJ2-2; v_gene: TRBV5-6; d_gene: NA; CDR3aa: ASSLLVGTATTGELF
j_gene: TRBJ2-7; v_gene: TRBV7-9; d_gene: NA; CDR3aa: ASSKQNYEQY
j_gene: TRBJ2-7; v_gene: TRBV7-9; d_gene: NA; CDR3aa: ASSFVGVAPEQY
j_gene: TRBJ2-7; v_gene: TRBV7-2; d_gene: TRBD2; CDR3aa: ASSGIAGAYEQY
j_gene: TRBJ1-2; v_gene: TRBV20-1; d_gene: NA; CDR3aa: SARVGGGTGYT
j_gene: TRBJ2-1; v_gene: TRBV20-1; d_gene: NA; CDR3aa: SVSESSYNEQF
j_gene: TRBJ2-2; v_gene: TRBV7-3; d_gene: TRBD2; CDR3aa: ASSPGLAGLNTGELF
j_gene: TRBJ1-4; v_gene: TRBV5-6; d_gene: TRBD1; CDR3aa: ASSLGGQGDEKLF
j_gene: TRBJ2-1; v_gene: TRBV18; d_gene: TRBD1; CDR3aa: ASTKAGTGTNNEQF
j_gene: TRBJ2-5; v_gene: TRBV7-3; d_gene: NA; CDR3aa: ASSPGTSETQY
j_gene: TRBJ2-7; v_gene: TRBV10-3; d_gene: TRBD1; CDR3aa: AISESIGQGNEQY
j_gene: TRBJ2-2; v_gene: TRBV2; d_gene: NA; CDR3aa: ASSEGGAGLTGELF
j_gene: TRBJ1-5; v_gene: TRBV20-1; d_gene: TRBD1; CDR3aa: SARLGQGNLKPQH
j_gene: TRBJ2-1; v_gene: TRBV27; d_gene: TRBD2; CDR3aa: ASTYGTSGRNEQF
j_gene: TRBJ2-1; v_gene: TRBV19; d_gene: TRBD2; CDR3aa: ASSIGGLAGWSYNERF
j_gene: TRBJ1-1; v_gene: TRBV28; d_gene: TRBD1; CDR3aa: ASGRQGYTEAF
j_gene: TRBJ1-1; v_gene: TRBV7-8; d_gene: NA; CDR3aa: ASVEDWGADTEAF
j_gene: TRBJ2-1; v_gene: TRBV4-2; d_gene: NA; CDR3aa: ASSQETPGINEQF
j_gene: TRBJ2-3; v_gene: TRBV20-1; d_gene: TRBD2; CDR3aa: SASPWTSGRASTDTQY
j_gene: TRBJ2-2; v_gene: TRBV20-1; d_gene: NA; CDR3aa: SARPPVLAGELF
j_gene: TRBJ2-7; v_gene: TRBV7-9; d_gene: NA; CDR3aa: ASSSGDDSYEQY
j_gene: TRBJ2-3; v_gene: TRBV11-2; d_gene: TRBD2; CDR3aa: ASSLSRGSGTDTQY
j_gene: TRBJ2-3; v_gene: TRBV5-1; d_gene: TRBD1; CDR3aa: ASSLETGSDTQY
j_gene: TRBJ2-3; v_gene: TRBV19; d_gene: TRBD2; CDR3aa: ASRERESTDTQY
j_gene: TRBJ2-4; v_gene: TRBV24-1; d_gene: TRBD1; CDR3aa: ATSGTPGQGNIQY
j_gene: TRBJ2-7; v_gene: TRBV6-6; d_gene: TRBD1; CDR3aa: ASSYWTGGGYEQY
j_gene: TRBJ2-1; v_gene: TRBV3-1; d_gene: TRBD1; CDR3aa: ASSLGQGAFNEQF
j_gene: TRBJ2-2; v_gene: TRBV6-1; d_gene: NA; CDR3aa: ASGKGPGELF
j_gene: TRBJ1-6; v_gene: TRBV7-2; d_gene: NA; CDR3aa: ASSPVVGVWDSPLH
j_gene: TRBJ2-3; v_gene: TRBV24-1; d_gene: TRBD2; CDR3aa: ATSDVSGRLKETDTQY
j_gene: TRBJ1-4; v_gene: TRBV6-1; d_gene: NA; CDR3aa: ASSKGGQGNEKLF
j_gene: TRBJ1-2; v_gene: TRBV7-2; d_gene: NA; CDR3aa: ASSSDRFNYGYT
j_gene: TRBJ2-1; v_gene: TRBV6-4; d_gene: NA; CDR3aa: ASSENGLDYNEQF
j_gene: TRBJ1-4; v_gene: TRBV20-1; d_gene: TRBD1; CDR3aa: SARDWSGTGGEKLF
j_gene: TRBJ2-7; v_gene: TRBV28; d_gene: NA; CDR3aa: ASSLRSQGREQY
j_gene: TRBJ2-1; v_gene: TRBV27; d_gene: TRBD1; CDR3aa: ASKSWTGGAQKNEQF
j_gene: TRBJ1-1; v_gene: TRBV3-1; d_gene: NA; CDR3aa: ASSPQSTVVNTEAF
j_gene: TRBJ2-7; v_gene: TRBV14; d_gene: TRBD2; CDR3aa: ASSQGSASGRSREQY
j_gene: TRBJ2-5; v_gene: TRBV6-1; d_gene: NA; CDR3aa: ASSAREQETQY
j_gene: TRBJ2-2; v_gene: TRBV19; d_gene: NA; CDR3aa: ASSNKRVGFPNTGELF
j_gene: TRBJ2-3; v_gene: TRBV7-6; d_gene: NA; CDR3aa: ASSLSPRTDTQY
j_gene: TRBJ2-5; v_gene: TRBV4-1; d_gene: NA; CDR3aa: ASSQDARETQY
j_gene: TRBJ2-1; v_gene: TRBV3-1; d_gene: NA; CDR3aa: ASSRSTNSYNEQF
j_gene: TRBJ2-7; v_gene: TRBV3-1; d_gene: NA; CDR3aa: ASSRIGEQY
j_gene: TRBJ2-1; v_gene: TRBV7-9; d_gene: NA; CDR3aa: ASSTVAGRYNEQF